The 15 T cell receptor beta chains below come from one sample, sequenced in a study of cytomegalovirus exposure and HLA in healthy donors. The PCR ran on 60 Vbeta and 13 Jbeta primers. The table came from immunoSEQ multiplex PCR; TCRdb's copy has only in-frame clones and leaves some out. The sample records 90,000 to 110,000 clones, roughly 13% being singletons. The sample comprised PBMCs. The receptor source for this set is a man aged 35-49 years in good health and CMV-seropositive.

This clone was seen a few times. The sample has other DNA sequences that encode this CDR3 too. V gene TRBV7-8 combines with J gene TRBJ2-7; 8 nucleotides agree with TRBD1. CDR1 and CDR2 from the germline V gene are SGHVS and FQNEAQ. V dropped 2 bases and J dropped 6; count of bases not matched to a gene: 6. This CDR3 is 14 amino acids long. For the CDR3, the DNA is TGTGCCAGCAGCTTACTGGACAGGGCGGGCGAGCAGTACTTC. It yields the protein CASSLLDRAGEQYF. The whole variable domain, remainder taken from reference TRBV7-8 and TRBJ2-7, is GAGVSQSPRYKVAKRGQDVALRCDPISGHVSLFWYQQALGQGPEFLTYFQNEAQLDKSGLPSDRFFAERPEGSVSTLKIQRTQQEDSAVYLCASSLLDRAGEQYFGPGTRLTVT.

This clone was seen a handful of times. The chain joins TRBV10-2 to TRBJ2-7; D may be TRBD2 (6 bases). Germline CDR1 reads WSHSY; CDR2 reads SAAADI. V lost 5 bases and J lost 3, with 11 bases in between. This CDR3 has 13 amino acids. The CDR3 loop is CASSRTNSYEQYF. Written as DNA, the CDR3 is TGCGCCAGCAGTCGGACTAATAGCTACGAGCAGTACTTC.

CDR3 amino acids: CSPGGSYEQYF. In DNA, the CDR3 is TGCAGTCCAGGGGGCTCCTACGAGCAGTACTTC. The chain combines TRBV20-1 with TRBJ2-7; 7 bases match TRBD1. The germline CDR1 and CDR2 sequences are DFQATT and SNEGSKA (reference sequence). Unmatched junction bases numbered 1, after V lost 8 bases and J lost 0 bases. The CDR3 runs 11 residues.

This clone was detected only a few times. J is TRBJ2-3 and V is TRBV10-2; 8 bases line up with TRBD2. Germline CDR1 is WSHSY and CDR2 is SAAADI. Trimming at V came to 6 bases and at J to 3 bases, leaving 5 bases not matched to a gene. The CDR3 extends over 14 amino acids. The CDR3 DNA follows: TGCGCCAGCAGCAGAGCGGGAGAGACAGATACGCAGTATTTT. Translated: CASSRAGETDTQYF.

The chain joins TRBV19 to TRBJ1-1; tentatively, D is TRBD1 (6 bases). Germline assignment: CDR1 LNHDA and CDR2 SQIVND (reference sequence). CDR3 size: 15 residues. With 5 bases removed from V and 1 base from J, the gap between germline ends came to 14 bases. CDR3 residues: CASSRAGHPNTEAFF. CDR3 bases: TGTGCCAGTAGTCGAGCGGGACATCCGAACACTGAAGCTTTCTTT.

The gene calls are TRBV27 and TRBJ1-4; D uncertain. The germline CDR1 and CDR2 sequences are MNHEY and SMNVEV (reference sequence). The CDR3 contains 14 residues. The ends were cut back, 3 bases at V and 3 bases at J, with 8 bases in the middle. The CDR3 region has the DNA TGTGCCAGCAGTTTGGGCGGGGCTAATGAAAAACTGTTTTTT. Translated, it gives CASSLGGANEKLFF.

As regards this clone: The germline gene is not matched at one end of the junction; a read error may be the cause. The chain combines TRBV7-9 with TRBJ2-7; 9 bases match TRBD1. The CDR3 extends over 13 amino acids. Germline V gene lookup returns CDR1 SEHNR and CDR2 FQNEAQ (reference sequence). Written as DNA, the CDR3 is TGTGCCAGCAGCTTGGGACAGGGACGGATCTCCAGCTTC. As protein: CASSLGQGRISSF.

As for this clone: The identical CDR3 is also encoded by other nucleotide sequences in the sample. The V and J genes are TRBV5-1 and TRBJ2-7; the match to TRBD1 covers 7 bases. The CDR3 sequence is 14 residues long. V trimming: 0 bases; J trimming: 0 bases; junction bases outside the gene matches: 0. CDR1 is SGHRS, CDR2 YFSETQ, per germline. CDR3 protein: CASSLAGGSYEQYF. In nucleotides, the CDR3 is TGCGCCAGCAGCTTGGCAGGGGGCTCCTACGAGCAGTACTTC.

The genes are TRBV12-5 and TRBJ1-2; D is unresolved. V was trimmed by 5 bases and J by 1 base, leaving 11 bases between them. The CDR3 is 14 residues long. From germline, CDR1 is LGHNT and CDR2 FRNRAP. CDR3 DNA: TGTGCTAGTGGTCCAGCGGTGGGTAACTATGGCTACACCTTC. Protein sequence: CASGPAVGNYGYTF.

This clone came up a few times. CDR3 nucleotide sequence: TGTGCCAGCAGTGGGCTAACTAGGAACACCGGGGAGCTGTTTTTT. This translates into CASSGLTRNTGELFF. This chain links TRBV6-1 with TRBJ2-2, with a tentative D call TRBD2 (5 bases). Deletions cut 4 bases from V and 1 base from J, with 10 bases between. The CDR3 runs 15 residues. Germline V gene data show CDR1 as MNHNS and CDR2 as SASEGT.

The chain carries TRBV6-6 and TRBJ2-7; D possibly corresponds to TRBD2 (5 bases). The CDR3 runs to 15 residues. V was pared by 6 bases and J by 4 bases, with 19 bases between. From germline, CDR1 is MNHNY and CDR2 SVGAGI (reference sequence). In DNA, the CDR3 is TGTGCCAGCAGCCGAACCCGGGATGGCGGGTACGAGCAGTACTTC. Translation gives CASSRTRDGGYEQYF.

This clone was seen only a few times. V and J are TRBV7-9 and TRBJ2-3; 11 positions agree with TRBD2. Germline values: CDR1 SEHNR, CDR2 FQNEAQ (reference sequence). CDR3 length: 16 residues. After removal of 4 bases from V and 2 bases from J, the junction contained 5 bases not matched to a gene. The CDR3 DNA follows: TGTGCCAGCAGCTCATCGGGACTAGCGGTCACAGATACGCAGTATTTT. Translating gives CASSSSGLAVTDTQYF.

This chain connects TRBV6-1 to TRBJ2-5, with TRBD2 identical over 10 bases. The CDR3 runs 17 residues. Germline loops: CDR1 MNHNS, CDR2 SASEGT. V lost 0 bases to trimming and J lost 1 base; unmatched junction nucleotides: 5. The CDR3 coding sequence is TGTGCCAGCAGTGAAGCAGGCACTAGCGGGACCCAAGAGACCCAGTACTTC. This translates into CASSEAGTSGTQETQYF.

This clone was detected only a few times. CDR3 sequence (DNA): TGTGCCAGCTCAGTACAGGGGGCGTCTTACGAGCAGTACTTC. Translated: CASSVQGASYEQYF. This chain links TRBV5-8 with TRBJ2-7, with 9 bases aligning to TRBD1. The CDR3 totals 14 residues. Per the germline V gene, CDR1 is SGHTS and CDR2 is YDEGEE. After removal of 7 bases from V and 4 bases from J, the junction contained 9 bases not matched to a gene. Based on the CDR3 plus reference TRBV5-8 and TRBJ2-7, the full variable domain is EAGVTQSPTHLIKTRGQQATLRCSPISGHTSVYWYQQALGLGLQFLLWYDEGEERNRGNFPPRFSGRQFPNYSSELNVNALELEDSALYLCASSVQGASYEQYFGPGTRLTVT.

This clone has only a few counts. The chain is built from TRBV30 and TRBJ2-5; D gene ambiguous. The tail of the sequence fits TRBJ2-7 better, so the J call may be wrong. Germline V lookup: CDR1 GTSNPN, CDR2 SVGIG (reference sequence). This CDR3 has 14 residues. As DNA, the CDR3 is TGTGCCTGGAGTGTATTGTGGGCCGGCGACGAGCAGTACTTC. It encodes CAWSVLWAGDEQYF.